This T cell receptor (beta chain) is drawn from a study of neurological immune-mediated disorders (dated by TCRdb to about 2019). Regarding the complete study: The study compared peripheral blood TCR-beta repertoires of HTLV-I-associated myelopathy (HAM/TSP) patients, multiple sclerosis patients and healthy controls using UMI-based sequencing. The cohort was made up of some 70 subjects, consisting of 14 HAM/TSP patients, some 35 multiple sclerosis patients and around 20 healthy controls. Alongside PBMC samples, the set of about 97 TCR-beta libraries contained longitudinal samples, technical triplicates, and paired CD4+ and CD8+ T-cell subsets that had been sorted. Longitudinal HAM/TSP and healthy donors were sampled at 3 time-points each (about 3-45 month intervals).

This clonotype was counted at least ten times. Its specific antigen is unknown. No much larger clonotype is one base removed from it; base qualities were not supplied. General findings and caveats noted by the study authors: TCR clonal expansion was highest in HAM/TSP patients and lowest in MS patients, with MS patients falling below even healthy controls. No identical CDR3 amino acid sequences were found to be shared among expanded clones across subjects, suggesting that TCR-beta repertoires were private in all groups.

cDNA was synthesized by template-switch 5'RACE using a primer carrying a 10-nucleotide random unique molecular identifier by which each TCR transcript was tagged. Every sequencing run yielded over 170 million TCR-beta sequences covering 15-18 subjects. Total RNA was extracted with the RNeasy kit. The KAPA Real-time Library Amplification kit was used to amplify TCR-beta VDJ regions with primers for the TCR constant region and the 5'RACE anchor. A first PCR added sample indexes and Illumina adaptors, after which a second PCR increased the library yield. After purification with Ampure beads, the TCR product of roughly 650 bp was size-selected on a 2% E-gel SizeSelection system. Library quality was checked on a Bioanalyzer, concentration was measured with Qubit, and libraries were quantified with the Kapa Library Quantification kit before pooling. An Illumina HiSeq 2500 sequenced the libraries paired-end 2 x 150 bp. To increase sequence diversity, roughly 23-30% phiX was spiked into each library pool. As for how the authors treated the data: Quality-filtered reads were processed with the UMI-based MiGEC pipeline, which removed over 85% of raw TCR sequences during error correction. IMGT germline references were used for alignment of VDJ genes, and clonotypes were defined by a unique CDR3 amino acid sequence together with V-J genes. Clonal expansion, Shannon diversity, and CDR3 relatedness (CalcPairwiseDistances, ClusterSamples) were evaluated with VDJtools, and phylogenetic trees were built with CLCbio workbench. Clones with at least 8 unique UMIs were defined as expanded, with this threshold being based on coefficient-of-variation modelling across technical triplicates. TCRdb reprocessing: public reads trimmed at Q25 with fastp, clones called with MiXCR, in-frame beta chains kept. Each CDR3 protein appears once, grouped with its most common genes and DNA. In this record, the V and J calls reflect TCRdb's handling and not the investigators' own analysis. Here the sample has some 55,000 distinct CDR3 sequences; roughly 8.4% occur a single time. 1.5% to 2% of the sample belongs to the ten largest clones.

The intended sense of this specimen's time point label: longitudinal time-point 3. The healthy controls were volunteers from blood banks in Maryland, USA. Libraries from unsorted PBMCs were made from 2 million PBMCs kept in RNAlater at -80 degrees C until RNA extraction. PBMCs were separated from peripheral blood using Ficoll-Hypaque density gradient centrifugation and then cryopreserved in liquid nitrogen. The specimen was PBMCs. This TCR was sampled from a woman aged 40 to 55 in good health.

The DNA sequence follows: TGTGCCAGCCTCCCTCCCGGGACAGGGGTGGATACGCAGTATTTT. This codes for CASLPPGTGVDTQYF. Recombination connected TRBV18 to TRBJ2-3, with 10 bases in between that match TRBD1. Inclusive of the bounding cysteine and phenylalanine, the CDR3 is 15 residues long. Only the CDR3 part of the read is kept: 45 bases, read in frame from the first base. The germline V gene yields KGHSH for CDR1 and LQKENI for CDR2. After removal of 8 bases from V and 6 bases from J, the junction retains 11 bases not matched to a gene.